One sample yielded the 10 T cell receptor beta chains listed below, sequenced in a study of blood T cells in healthy people across ages. A second PCR, run for about 7 to 11 cycles, used a sample-barcoded 5' primer plus a J-beta primer mix. In TCRdb, the 5' RACE reads were re-called with MiXCR into one record per CDR3 protein. The data contain about 380,000 distinct CDR3 sequences, about 49% of them seen just once; the ten biggest clones take up 45% to 55%. Sequencing was carried out using blood. Source of these receptors: a man aged 60-69 years in good health.

The V and J genes are TRBV6-1 and TRBJ2-7; D possibly corresponds to TRBD1 (6 bases). Germline-derived CDR1 and CDR2 are MNHNS and SASEGT. CDR3 length equals 14 residues. V lost 4 bases and J 2 bases, leaving 12 bases between the germline ends. CDR3 nucleotides: TGTGCCAGCAGTGGCGATGGGGGCCCCTACGAGCAGTACTTC. This encodes CASSGDGGPYEQYF.

As to this clonotype: A read error is possible here, since a much larger clone lies one base away. The genes are TRBV3-1 and TRBJ1-1, with D unclear. The CDR3 is made up of 13 amino acids. Germline assignment: CDR1 LGHDT and CDR2 YNNKEL (reference sequence). The CDR3 loop reads CAGSHWGNTEAFF. In nucleotides, the CDR3 is TGTGCCGGCAGCCACTGGGGTAACACTGAAGCTTTCTTT.

This chain joins TRBV7-2 and TRBJ2-7, with D possibly matching TRBD2 (5 bases). CDR3 length: 13 amino acids. Trimming stripped 7 bases from V and 7 bases from J, with 17 bases between. Germline-derived CDR1 and CDR2 are SGHTA and FQGNSA. As DNA, the CDR3 is TGTGCCAGCACTCGTTTTAACACGGGGGAGCAGTACTTC. Protein: CASTRFNTGEQYF.

This clonotype was counted between two and nine times. The rearrangement uses TRBV11-3 and TRBJ1-1; D is ambiguous. CDR3 length equals 14 residues. The V end was cut by 5 bases, the J end by 8 bases, with 18 bases between. Germline loops: CDR1 SGHNT, CDR2 YENEEA. CDR3 sequence (DNA): TGTGCCAGCAGCCAGCACGGAAAGGCTAGGGAAGCTTTCTTT. As protein: CASSQHGKAREAFF.

This clonotype was seen a handful of times. This chain links TRBV29-1 with TRBJ2-5; TRBD1 might be the D (5 bases). CDR1 and CDR2 from the germline V gene are SQVTM and ANQGSEA. The ends were cut back, 2 bases at V and 2 bases at J, with 6 bases in the middle. This CDR3 spans 12 amino acids. CDR3 region: CSVERTQETQYF. The CDR3 DNA reads TGCAGCGTTGAACGGACACAAGAGACCCAGTACTTC.

Only a few counts were recorded for this clonotype. The gene calls are TRBV29-1 and TRBJ2-7; 9 nucleotides agree with TRBD1. Per the germline V gene, CDR1 is SQVTM and CDR2 is ANQGSEA. The length of the CDR3 is 16 residues. V trimming: 4 bases; J trimming: 0 bases; junction bases outside the gene matches: 10. CDR3 loop: CSVGGQGIFFSYEQYF. CDR3 DNA: TGCAGCGTTGGGGGACAGGGAATATTTTTCTCCTACGAGCAGTACTTC.

The chain couples TRBV11-2 to TRBJ1-5; D gene unclear. Germline CDR1 SGHAT, CDR2 FQNNGV. V was shortened by 5 bases and J by 3 bases, with 11 bases between the two germline ends. This CDR3 comprises 14 residues. CDR3 sequence: CASSLTSFNQPQHF. The CDR3 nucleotides read TGTGCCAGCAGCCTTACAAGTTTCAATCAGCCCCAGCATTTT.

The CDR3 DNA sequence: TGTGCCTGGGACGGGAGTGTCACAGATACGCAGTATTTT. Protein: CAWDGSVTDTQYF. The chain employs TRBV30 and TRBJ2-3, with D possibly being TRBD2 (6 bases). CDR1 and CDR2 (germline): GTSNPN, SVGIG (reference sequence). This CDR3 has 13 residues. Trimming took off 5 bases at V and 2 bases at J, with 11 bases between the two ends. The whole variable domain, filled in from reference TRBV30 and TRBJ2-3, reads SQTIHQWPATLVQPVGSPLSLECTVEGTSNPNLYWYRQAAGRGLQLLFYSVGIGQISSEVPQNLSASRPQDRQFILSSKKLLLSDSGFYLCAWDGSVTDTQYFGPGTRLTVL.

V usage is TRBV7-2 and J usage is TRBJ1-2; D is undetermined. V lost 2 bases and J 2 bases, leaving 12 bases between the germline ends. CDR3 length: 15 residues. Germline assignment: CDR1 SGHTA and CDR2 FQGNSA. The CDR3 reads CASSLSHGANYGYTF. CDR3 nucleotides: TGTGCCAGCAGCTTATCCCATGGCGCAAACTATGGCTACACCTTC.

This clonotype was detected only once. The chain joins TRBV30 to TRBJ2-7, with TRBD1 as a possible D gene (6 bases). Germline assignment: CDR1 GTSNPN and CDR2 SVGIG (reference sequence). V was shortened by 2 bases and J by 0 bases, with 11 bases between the two germline ends. The CDR3 length is 14 residues. The DNA for the CDR3 is TGTGCCTGGAGTCAATGGGACAACTCCTACGAGCAGTACTTC. This sequence encodes CAWSQWDNSYEQYF.